This T cell receptor (beta chain) was profiled in a study of Graves' ophthalmopathy and Graves' hyperthyroidism. The PBMCs had their origin in 10 ml of fresh peripheral blood. This clonotype was counted many times. CDR3 regions of TCR beta were amplified from RNA transcripts. An initial RT-PCR round employing HTBI primers preceded a second-round multiplex PCR. From the multiplex PCR reads, TCRdb called clonotypes with MiXCR, one entry per CDR3 protein. Of hundreds of thousands of distinct CDR3 sequences in the sample, 45% to 55% were seen once. Germline lookup yields CDR1 SEHNR and CDR2 FQNEAQ (reference sequence). The V and J ends lost 5 bases and 4 bases, in that order; junction bases with no gene match: 11. This CDR3 contains 16 residues.

The TCR comes from an adult man with Graves' ophthalmopathy. The genes are TRBV7-9 and TRBJ1-2; 9 positions agree with TRBD1. The sequenced sample was peripheral blood. The CDR3 loop reads CASSNREQGASYGYTF. In DNA, the CDR3 is TGTGCCAGCAGCAATCGTGAACAGGGGGCTTCCTATGGCTACACCTTC.